Described below is a single TCR beta chain sequence and its context. Its specificity is unknown. These data come from a study of cytomegalovirus exposure and HLA in healthy donors. V was pared by 1 base and J by 5 bases, with 12 bases between. The CDR3 sequence is 15 residues long. Germline CDR1 is SGHVS and CDR2 is FQNEAQ. In the PCR, 60 Vbeta and 13 Jbeta primers were used. The data were produced by immunoSEQ multiplex PCR, yet TCRdb's version contains in-frame clones alone and is incomplete. Of about 99,000 clones in the sample, 66% are singletons; the top ten hold roughly 3%. Study results and limitations: Some V segments (TRBV6-2 and TRBV6-3 among them) were excluded as indistinguishable. The study designated over 150 TCR beta chains cytomegalovirus-associated. In a later analysis, TCR beta V- and J-gene trimming was associated with a missense DCLRE1C variant.

Material: PBMCs. The clonotype originates from a woman aged 45-65 years in good health and CMV-seronegative. The chain joins TRBV7-8 to TRBJ1-5, with a tentative D call TRBD1 (6 bases). CDR3 sequence (DNA): TGTGCCAGCAGCTTAGGCAGGGCAGGGGATCAGCCCCAGCATTTT. Protein product: CASSLGRAGDQPQHF.